The 32 T cell receptor beta chains listed next were all sequenced from one sample in a study of cytomegalovirus exposure and HLA in healthy donors. This PCR relied on a set of 60 Vbeta primers and 13 Jbeta primers. The table came from immunoSEQ multiplex PCR; TCRdb's copy has only in-frame clones and leaves some out. The specimen's table records about 160,000 clones. The sequenced sample was PBMCs. The receptor source for this set is a woman aged 55-69 years in good health and CMV-seronegative.

The chain has TRBV18 and TRBJ2-7; D perhaps matches TRBD1 (6 bases). V dropped 1 base and J dropped 2 bases, with 6 bases sitting between them. CDR1 KGHSH and CDR2 LQKENI come from the germline V gene. The CDR3 is 13 amino acids. CDR3 DNA: TGTGCCAGCTCACCACGACAGGCCTACGAGCAGTACTTC. Its protein product is CASSPRQAYEQYF.

As concerns this clone: A junction boundary mismatches the germline segment, possibly from a read error. The chain is built from TRBV2 and TRBJ2-1; 13 bases line up with TRBD2. Germline assignment: CDR1 SNHLY and CDR2 FYNNEI. The CDR3 consists of 14 residues. CDR3 in amino acids: CARSDGTSGILQFF. The CDR3 coding sequence is TGTGCCCGCAGTGATGGGACTAGCGGGATTCTGCAGTTCTTC.

Concerning this clone itself: Other DNA sequences in the sample encode the same CDR3. J is TRBJ2-7 and V is TRBV5-1; 8 positions agree with TRBD2. Germline V CDR1 and CDR2: SGHRS, YFSETQ. The CDR3 loop spans 15 amino acids. With V trimmed by 0 bases and J by 3 bases, 5 bases remained unmatched. The DNA for the CDR3 is TGCGCCAGCAGCTTGGGAACTAGCGGAAGCTACGAGCAGTACTTC. Translating gives CASSLGTSGSYEQYF.

V is TRBV7-6 and J is TRBJ1-5, with 10 bases lining up with TRBD1. V shed 2 bases and J 7 bases; nucleotides not matched to a gene: 5. Per germline, CDR1 SGHVS and CDR2 FNYEAQ. This CDR3 is built from 15 residues. The CDR3 DNA sequence: TGTGCCAGCAGCTTAAGACAGGGGGCCGGACAGCCCCAGCATTTT. Amino acid sequence: CASSLRQGAGQPQHF. The full variable domain, its missing parts supplied by reference TRBV7-6 and TRBJ1-5, is GAGVSQSPRYKVTKRGQDVALRCDPISGHVSLYWYRQALGQGPEFLTYFNYEAQQDKSGLPNDRFSAERPEGSISTLTIQRTEQRDSAMYRCASSLRQGAGQPQHFGDGTRLSIL.

The chain recombines TRBV2 with TRBJ2-1; no firm D call. Trimming removed 5 bases from V and 4 bases from J, with 3 bases in between. The germline V gene encodes CDR1 SNHLY and CDR2 FYNNEI. This CDR3 region has 11 residues. In DNA, the CDR3 is TGTGCCAGCAGTCCTTACAATGAGCAGTTCTTC. Translation gives CASSPYNEQFF.

The V gene is TRBV7-3, the J gene TRBJ2-2; perhaps TRBD1 as D (6 bases). Per the germline V gene, CDR1 is SGHTA and CDR2 is FQGTGA. The CDR3 is 16 amino acids. Trimming cost V 1 base and J 2 bases, with 11 bases left between them. The CDR3 spells CASSLNIGGNTGELFF. The CDR3 coding sequence is TGTGCCAGCAGCTTAAATATTGGGGGCAACACCGGGGAGCTGTTTTTT.

The V gene is TRBV5-1, the J gene TRBJ2-6; 8 bases fit TRBD1. Germline CDR1 SGHRS, CDR2 YFSETQ. Trimming at V came to 4 bases and at J to 1 base, leaving 13 bases not matched to a gene. CDR3 length: 19 amino acids. The CDR3 reads CASSPSRGQVLSGANVLTF. CDR3 nucleotides: TGCGCCAGCAGCCCCTCACGGGGACAGGTGTTGTCTGGGGCCAACGTCCTGACTTTC.

The rearrangement joins TRBV5-8 to TRBJ2-7; TRBD1 agrees at 10 bases. With V trimmed by 1 base and J by 4 bases, 2 bases remained unmatched. Per the germline V gene, CDR1 is SGHTS and CDR2 is YDEGEE. The CDR3 is made up of 14 amino acids. CDR3 region: CASSLRQGAYEQYF. CDR3 nucleotides: TGTGCCAGCAGCTTGCGACAGGGGGCGTACGAGCAGTACTTC.

The chain carries TRBV9 and TRBJ1-3; 8 positions match TRBD1. The CDR3 runs to 16 residues. From germline, CDR1 is SGDLS and CDR2 YYNGEE. V lost 4 bases, J lost 2 bases, and 8 bases stayed unmatched. The CDR3 sequence: CASSPRQGYPGNTIYF. The CDR3 DNA follows: TGTGCCAGCAGCCCCAGACAGGGGTATCCTGGAAACACCATATATTTT.

The chain employs TRBV5-1 and TRBJ2-3; no clear D gene. The CDR3 is made up of 13 amino acids. Trimming removed 4 bases from V and 0 bases from J, with 6 bases in between. CDR1 is SGHRS and CDR2 is YFSETQ in the germline V gene. CDR3 protein: CASSAGSTDTQYF. As DNA, the CDR3 is TGCGCCAGCAGCGCCGGGAGCACAGATACGCAGTATTTT.

The chain has TRBV12-5 and TRBJ1-6, with TRBD1 as a possible D gene (6 bases). The germline V gene has CDR1 LGHNT and CDR2 FRNRAP. This CDR3 contains 16 residues. Trimming took 6 bases from V and 0 from J, leaving 12 bases between them. The CDR3 here is CASGQYRASYNSPLHF. The CDR3 nucleotides read TGTGCTAGTGGCCAATACAGGGCCTCCTATAATTCACCCCTCCACTTT.

CDR3 amino acids: CASSLHGVGGTEAFF. The CDR3, as DNA: TGTGCCAGCAGCCTGCATGGTGTGGGGGGCACTGAAGCTTTCTTT. The V and J genes are TRBV7-3 and TRBJ1-1, with D maybe TRBD1 (5 bases). CDR3 size: 15 residues. Germline CDR1 and CDR2: SGHTA and FQGTGA. Trimming pared 5 bases from V and 4 bases from J, leaving 17 bases between.

The chain combines TRBV7-2 with TRBJ2-1; D may be TRBD2 (6 bases). The CDR3 length is 13 residues. CDR1 is SGHTA and CDR2 is FQGNSA in the germline V gene. Trimming cost V 1 base and J 13 bases, with 14 bases left between them. Here the CDR3 DNA reads TGTGCCAGCAGCTTAGTGGCCTTACTAGCTCAGTTCTTC. It codes for CASSLVALLAQFF.

The chain carries TRBV5-4 and TRBJ1-3; TRBD1 matches at 7 bases. Per the germline V gene, CDR1 is SGHNT and CDR2 is YYREEE (reference sequence). This CDR3 contains 15 residues. Unmatched junction bases numbered 8, after V lost 4 bases and J lost 4 bases. The CDR3 DNA reads as TGTGCCAGCAGCCCGAATCCGGGACAGGGAAACACCATATATTTT. This gives the protein CASSPNPGQGNTIYF.

V and J are TRBV9 and TRBJ1-2; no reliable D call. CDR1 is SGDLS, CDR2 YYNGEE, per germline. V was pared by 0 bases and J by 8 bases, with 11 bases between. The CDR3 loop spans 13 amino acids. CDR3 amino acids: CASSVGGSFGYTF. CDR3 sequence (DNA): TGTGCCAGCAGCGTAGGAGGTTCATTCGGCTACACCTTC.

Here the CDR3 DNA reads TGCGCCAGCAGTACGGACATGAACACTGAAGCTTTCTTT. Translating gives CASSTDMNTEAFF. The chain employs TRBV10-1 and TRBJ1-1, with D possibly TRBD1 on 5 matching bases. Germline CDR1 WNHNN, CDR2 SYGVQD (reference sequence). V lost 5 bases to trimming and J lost 0 bases, with 7 bases between them. The CDR3 extends over 13 amino acids.

This rearrangement joins TRBV5-6 to TRBJ2-3; D might be TRBD2 (5 bases). The CDR3 covers 16 residues. Trimming pared 4 bases from V and 5 bases from J, leaving 20 bases between. Germline CDR1 SGHDT, CDR2 YYEEEE. CDR3 residues: CASSPGGRIRGDTQYF. CDR3 DNA: TGTGCCAGCAGCCCTGGAGGCAGGATAAGAGGAGATACGCAGTATTTT.

The chain combines TRBV7-8 with TRBJ2-7; 9 bases fit TRBD2. This CDR3 is 16 amino acids long. Germline CDR1 is SGHVS and CDR2 is FQNEAQ. J was trimmed by 0 bases and V by 1 base; bases with no gene match: 4. The CDR3, as DNA: TGTGCCAGCAGCTTAGAGCGGGGGGTCTACTCCTACGAGCAGTACTTC. It specifies CASSLERGVYSYEQYF. Drawing the rest from reference TRBV7-8 and TRBJ2-7, the complete variable domain is GAGVSQSPRYKVAKRGQDVALRCDPISGHVSLFWYQQALGQGPEFLTYFQNEAQLDKSGLPSDRFFAERPEGSVSTLKIQRTQQEDSAVYLCASSLERGVYSYEQYFGPGTRLTVT.

The chain joins TRBV7-9 to TRBJ1-2; 7 nucleotides align to TRBD1. Looked up from germline, CDR1 is SEHNR and CDR2 is FQNEAQ (reference sequence). This CDR3 has 15 residues. J lost 4 bases, V lost 0 bases, and 5 bases had no gene match. The CDR3 sequence: CASSLAGQPTYGYTF. As DNA, the CDR3 is TGTGCCAGCAGCTTAGCGGGACAGCCCACCTATGGCTACACCTTC.

The chain uses TRBV4-1 and TRBJ1-2; 9 bases line up with TRBD1. The CDR3 totals 15 residues. The trim removed 5 bases at V and 7 bases at J, leaving 11 bases unmatched. Germline V gives CDR1 MGHRA, CDR2 YSYEKL. The CDR3 sequence: CASSNGPGTGFGYTF. In DNA form, the CDR3 reads TGCGCCAGCAGCAACGGCCCCGGGACAGGGTTTGGCTACACCTTC.

Points on this clone: The junction departs from the called germline gene at one end, perhaps through a read error. The genes are TRBV5-1 and TRBJ2-2, with TRBD1 matching over 8 bases. This CDR3 has 15 residues. Germline V gene sequence: CDR1 SGHRS, CDR2 YFSETQ. CDR3 in amino acids: CASSLDRGITGELSF. The CDR3 nucleotides are TGCGCCAGCAGCTTGGACAGGGGGATCACCGGGGAGCTGTCTTTT.

The rearrangement uses TRBV5-6 and TRBJ1-2, with 9 positions matching TRBD1. Germline V gene data show CDR1 as SGHDT and CDR2 as YYEEEE. V was pared by 5 bases and J by 7 bases, with 6 bases of the junction left unmatched. This CDR3 has 13 residues. The CDR3 coding sequence is TGTGCCAGCAGTCCTGACAGGGGGAGTGGCTACACCTTC. It yields the protein CASSPDRGSGYTF.

The chain employs TRBV5-1 and TRBJ1-2, with D tentatively TRBD1 (6 bases). Trimming took off 3 bases at V and 8 bases at J, with 14 bases between the two ends. CDR1 and CDR2 (germline): SGHRS, YFSETQ. The CDR3 has 13 amino acids. The chain's CDR3 is CASSSGGGQGYTF. The CDR3 nucleotides are TGCGCCAGCAGCTCTGGGGGGGGGCAAGGCTACACCTTC.

This chain uses TRBV7-9 with TRBJ2-3, with 9 bases lining up with TRBD1. Germline V CDR1 and CDR2: SEHNR, FQNEAQ (reference sequence). Trimming took 2 bases from V and 7 from J; bases not matched to a gene: 13. This CDR3 is built from 17 residues. This chain's CDR3 is CASSLLPGTGKGYTQYF. CDR3 DNA sequence: TGTGCCAGCAGCTTACTGCCCGGGACAGGGAAGGGTTATACGCAGTATTTT.

This chain joins TRBV15 and TRBJ1-2, with no clear D. CDR3 length: 13 amino acids. Germline V lookup: CDR1 LNHNV, CDR2 YYDKDF (reference sequence). V shed 8 bases and J shed 8 bases, with 18 bases lying between them. CDR3 in amino acids: CATRTTGPGGYTF. The CDR3 nucleotides read TGTGCCACCCGAACAACGGGTCCGGGGGGCTACACCTTC.

The V and J genes are TRBV7-9 and TRBJ2-7; TRBD2 might be the D (7 bases). Trimming removed 1 base from V and 7 bases from J, with 20 bases in between. The germline gives CDR1 SEHNR, CDR2 FQNEAQ (reference sequence). The CDR3 is made up of 16 amino acids. CDR3 coding DNA: TGTGCCAGCAGCTTAGTCGGGGGGCAAGTGTTGGAGGAGCAGTACTTC. This gives the protein CASSLVGGQVLEEQYF.

The chain carries TRBV4-2 and TRBJ1-4; D might be TRBD1 (6 bases). Germline V CDR1 and CDR2: LGHNA, YNFKEQ. Trimming took 3 bases from V and 0 from J, leaving 14 bases between them. This CDR3 comprises 17 residues. CDR3 bases: TGTGCCAGCAGCCACCCTAGGGGGACAACAACTAATGAAAAACTGTTTTTT. Its protein is CASSHPRGTTTNEKLFF.

The chain has TRBV5-1 and TRBJ1-3, with D possibly being TRBD1 (5 bases). Germline CDR1 SGHRS, CDR2 YFSETQ. The CDR3 has 14 residues. Trimming shortened V by 2 bases and J by 3 bases, and 9 bases separated the two germline ends. The CDR3 nucleotides are TGCGCCAGCAGCTTTGGACATAATGGAAACACCATATATTTT. Encoded protein: CASSFGHNGNTIYF.

This rearrangement joins TRBV7-3 to TRBJ2-3, with D uncertain. The CDR3 length is 15 residues. Trimming stripped 2 bases from V and 0 bases from J, with 9 bases between. In germline, CDR1 is SGHTA, CDR2 FQGTGA. The CDR3 sequence: CASSLEGRSTDTQYF. The CDR3 DNA is TGTGCCAGCAGCTTAGAAGGCAGGAGCACAGATACGCAGTATTTT.

This CDR3 is CSVGTGVREQYF. The CDR3 coding sequence is TGCAGCGTAGGGACAGGGGTCCGCGAGCAGTACTTC. The V and J genes are TRBV29-1 and TRBJ2-5; TRBD1 matches at 10 bases. Matching the DNA end better, TRBJ2-7 makes the J call doubtful. The CDR3 totals 12 residues. CDR1 and CDR2 (germline): SQVTM, ANQGSEA.

The chain recombines TRBV5-1 with TRBJ1-2; the D gene is possibly TRBD1 (6 bases). Between the trimmed V and J ends, which lost 6 bases and 6 bases, there was a span of 9 bases. The CDR3 contains 11 residues. From germline, CDR1 is SGHRS and CDR2 YFSETQ. CDR3 sequence: CASNTGNGYTF. DNA for the CDR3: TGCGCCAGCAATACAGGGAATGGCTACACCTTC.

The chain uses TRBV4-1 and TRBJ2-7; weak D call: TRBD1 (6 bases). The CDR3 contains 14 residues. Germline V gives CDR1 MGHRA, CDR2 YSYEKL. Trimming cost V 1 base and J 5 bases, with 12 bases left between them. The CDR3 sequence is CASSQVIGGNEQYF. The CDR3 DNA is TGCGCCAGCAGCCAAGTAATAGGGGGAAACGAGCAGTACTTC.